One and the same sample provided the 25 T cell receptor beta chains below, sequenced in a study of naive and memory T cell subsets (dated by TCRdb to the late 2010s). Preparation of the library involved UMI-ligation and nested PCR. The sequencer listed for this sample is Illumina MiSeq. To cover both TRBC1 and TRBC2, the beta constant-region primer consisted of an equimolar mix of two oligonucleotides. Four rounds of PCR, combining the SP2 primer with nested alpha and beta constant-region primers, were used to amplify the ligated cDNA. TCRdb trimmed the raw reads at Q25, called clones with MiXCR and kept productive beta chains. Each CDR3 protein appears once, grouped with its most common genes and DNA. Recorded for this sample are tens of thousands of distinct CDR3 sequences; around 9% of them occurred a single time. 0.95% to 1.5% of the sample belongs to the ten largest clones. Material for sequencing was naive CD8+ T cells from blood. The cell subset or site label corresponds to: naive T cells, CD45RA high CD27+. The receptors were gathered from a human donor in good health.

This chain joins TRBV6-5 and TRBJ2-2; maybe TRBD2 (6 bases). With 0 bases removed from V and 5 bases from J, the gap between germline ends came to 13 bases. This CDR3 is 16 amino acids long. The germline CDR1 and CDR2 sequences are MNHEY and SVGAGI. The CDR3 spells CASSYSTGSGTGELFF. Written as DNA, the CDR3 is TGTGCCAGCAGTTACTCGACCGGGAGCGGAACCGGGGAGCTGTTTTTT.

The rearrangement uses TRBV6-5 and TRBJ1-5; 9 positions agree with TRBD1. Trimming at V came to 4 bases and at J to 6 bases, leaving 4 bases not matched to a gene. The germline V gene has CDR1 MNHEY and CDR2 SVGAGI. The CDR3 covers 14 residues. The CDR3 is CASSSTGGGQPQHF. The CDR3 coding sequence is TGTGCCAGCAGTTCGACAGGGGGTGGTCAGCCCCAGCATTTT.

This clonotype has only a few counts. J is TRBJ2-7 and V is TRBV7-9, with D possibly matching TRBD2 (5 bases). The CDR3 extends over 14 amino acids. V gave up 1 base and J gave up 7 bases, with 14 bases separating them. Germline V gives CDR1 SEHNR, CDR2 FQNEAQ (reference sequence). The CDR3 here is CASSLVGGSGEQYF. The CDR3 region has the DNA TGTGCCAGCAGCTTAGTTGGCGGTTCGGGGGAGCAGTACTTC.

This clonotype was detected many times. The chain employs TRBV27 and TRBJ2-1, with 9 nucleotides matching TRBD2. The ends lost 0 bases at V and 3 bases at J; junction bases unmatched: 3. From germline, CDR1 is MNHEY and CDR2 SMNVEV (reference sequence). The CDR3 contains 16 residues. The chain's CDR3 is CASSLSTSGLYNEQFF. For the CDR3, the DNA is TGTGCCAGCAGTTTATCGACTAGCGGACTCTACAATGAGCAGTTCTTC.

This clonotype turned up a few times. This sequence joins TRBV27 and TRBJ2-7; TRBD2 might be the D (5 bases). Trimming took off 4 bases at V and 5 bases at J, with 18 bases between the two ends. The CDR3 contains 15 residues. The V gene's germline CDR1 is MNHEY and CDR2 SMNVEV (reference sequence). The CDR3 here is CASSSEVNPTDEQYF. The CDR3 bases are TGTGCCAGCAGTTCGGAGGTAAACCCCACCGACGAGCAGTACTTC.

J is TRBJ2-1 and V is TRBV4-3; 11 bases match TRBD2. V lost 3 bases, J lost 5 bases, and 9 bases stayed unmatched. Germline V gives CDR1 LGHNA, CDR2 YSLEER. The length of the CDR3 is 17 residues. CDR3 in DNA: TGCGCCAGCAGCCATGGTTTTAGCGGGAGGGCGGACAATGAGCAGTTCTTC. It is translated as CASSHGFSGRADNEQFF.

This clonotype was observed at least ten times. The rearrangement links TRBV20-1 to TRBJ2-7; D perhaps matches TRBD1 (6 bases). Trimming removed 6 bases from V and 2 bases from J, with 14 bases in between. Germline V lookup: CDR1 DFQATT, CDR2 SNEGSKA (reference sequence). This CDR3 contains 13 residues. CDR3 sequence reads: CSAPEAGAYEQYF. CDR3 coding DNA: TGCAGTGCACCGGAGGCAGGGGCCTACGAGCAGTACTTC.

Only a few counts were recorded for this clonotype. The chain employs TRBV9 and TRBJ2-1, with 7 bases aligning to TRBD2. This CDR3 comprises 19 residues. Per germline, CDR1 SGDLS and CDR2 YYNGEE. The V segment lost 1 base and the J segment 5 bases; nucleotides outside the gene matches: 18. The chain's CDR3 is CASSVRPRGEGEGHNEQFF. CDR3 coding DNA: TGTGCCAGCAGCGTACGCCCTCGGGGGGAGGGAGAAGGACACAATGAGCAGTTCTTC. Based on the CDR3 plus reference TRBV9 and TRBJ2-1, the full variable domain is DSGVTQTPKHLITATGQRVTLRCSPRSGDLSVYWYQQSLDQGLQFLIQYYNGEERAKGNILERFSAQQFPDLHSELNLSSLELGDSALYFCASSVRPRGEGEGHNEQFFGPGTRLTVL.

This clonotype was detected many times. The chain combines TRBV29-1 with TRBJ2-4; 12 nucleotides match TRBD2. The CDR3 runs to 18 residues. Germline V gene data show CDR1 as SQVTM and CDR2 as ANQGSEA. V trimming: 1 base; J trimming: 5 bases; junction bases outside the gene matches: 12. CDR3 coding DNA: TGCAGCGTTGAAGCTCCTAGCGGGAGGGCCGAATGGGAAAACATTCAGTACTTC. Its translation is CSVEAPSGRAEWENIQYF. Drawing the rest from reference TRBV29-1 and TRBJ2-4, the complete variable domain is SAVISQKPSRDICQRGTSLTIQCQVDSQVTMMFWYRQQPGQSLTLIATANQGSEATYESGFVIDKFPISRPNLTFSTLTVSNMSPEDSSIYLCSVEAPSGRAEWENIQYFGAGTRLSVL.

Many counts were recorded for this clonotype. This rearrangement joins TRBV5-1 to TRBJ2-5, with TRBD1 matching over 7 bases. The CDR3 loop spans 16 amino acids. Trimming at V came to 1 base and at J to 5 bases, leaving 11 bases not matched to a gene. The germline V gene has CDR1 SGHRS and CDR2 YFSETQ. CDR3 coding DNA: TGCGCCAGCAGCTTGTCCCTCGGGACAGTGGGCGAGACCCAGTACTTC. Translated, it gives CASSLSLGTVGETQYF.

Concerning this clonotype itself: This may be a read error: a much more frequent sequence differs by one nucleotide. The chain uses TRBV20-1 and TRBJ2-1; tentative D call: TRBD1 (6 bases). Germline V lookup: CDR1 DFQATT, CDR2 SNEGSKA (reference sequence). This CDR3 is 13 amino acids long. The CDR3 spells CSELRTGSNEQFF. The CDR3 nucleotides read TGCAGCGAATTACGAACAGGGAGCAATGAGCAGTTCTTC.

The gene calls are TRBV6-2 or TRBV6-3 and TRBJ2-2, with 10 bases that match TRBD2. Germline-derived CDR1 and CDR2 are MNHEY and SVGEGT. CDR3 length equals 16 residues. Unmatched junction bases numbered 1, after V lost 2 bases and J lost 1 base. CDR3 nucleotide sequence: TGTGCCAGCAGTTACACTAGCGGGGTGAACACCGGGGAGCTGTTTTTT. Its translation: CASSYTSGVNTGELFF.

The genes are TRBV21-1 and TRBJ1-5; TRBD1 reflects the table's D call only, with no check against the DNA. TRBV21-1 represents a pseudogene. CDR3 length: 13 residues. The CDR3 here is CASTPTGDQPQHF. In DNA, the CDR3 is TGTGCCAGCACCCCGACAGGGGATCAGCCCCAGCATTTT.

V and J are TRBV27 and TRBJ2-7; D gene uncertain. The germline V and J ends were trimmed by 5 bases and 3 bases, with 11 bases remaining between them. The CDR3 has 13 residues. In germline, CDR1 is MNHEY, CDR2 SMNVEV (reference sequence). CDR3 sequence: CASSLRAFYEQYF. The CDR3 region has the DNA TGTGCCAGCAGTCTTCGGGCCTTCTACGAGCAGTACTTC.

The V gene is TRBV30, the J gene TRBJ1-2; no clear D. This CDR3 has 11 amino acids. V was pared by 0 bases and J by 3 bases, with 2 bases between. Germline assignment: CDR1 GTSNPN and CDR2 SVGIG (reference sequence). The CDR3 DNA reads as TGTGCCTGGAGTGTCGACTATGGCTACACCTTC. Translation: CAWSVDYGYTF.

This clonotype was observed a handful of times. The V and J genes are TRBV29-1 and TRBJ1-3; maybe TRBD1 (5 bases). The length of the CDR3 is 13 residues. V was cut by 6 bases and J by 0 bases, with 9 bases left in between. Germline V gene lookup returns CDR1 SQVTM and CDR2 ANQGSEA. The CDR3 DNA is TGCAGCGTGCGGGGGGACTCTGGAAACACCATATATTTT. This translates into CSVRGDSGNTIYF.

The chain carries TRBV29-1 and TRBJ2-3; 7 bases line up with TRBD2. CDR3 size: 13 residues. The V segment lost 3 bases and the J segment 5 bases; nucleotides outside the gene matches: 5. The V gene's germline CDR1 is SQVTM and CDR2 ANQGSEA. The CDR3 here is CSVEGREIDTQYF. The CDR3, as DNA: TGCAGCGTTGAGGGGCGGGAGATAGATACGCAGTATTTT.

This clonotype appeared many times. This chain uses TRBV12-3 or TRBV12-4 with TRBJ1-5, with 7 positions matching TRBD1. V gave up 6 bases and J gave up 4 bases; unmatched junction bases: 6. The CDR3 sequence is 14 residues long. This chain's CDR3 is CASRVRGQNQPQHF. In DNA, the CDR3 is TGTGCCAGCAGGGTCCGGGGACAGAATCAGCCCCAGCATTTT.

The table lists this clonotype with a few counts. The rearrangement uses TRBV30 and TRBJ2-7, with D perhaps TRBD2 (6 bases). Trimming shortened V by 0 bases and J by 4 bases, and 10 bases separated the two germline ends. Germline-derived CDR1 and CDR2 are GTSNPN and SVGIG (reference sequence). The CDR3 is 13 amino acids. For the CDR3, the DNA is TGTGCCTGGAGTGTACCGGGAGATTACGAGCAGTACTTC. Amino acids: CAWSVPGDYEQYF.

This clonotype was seen ten or more times. Written as DNA, the CDR3 is TGTGCCAGCAGTTTATCGACTCTAGCGGGCCCCAGTGAGCAGTTCTTC. Protein sequence: CASSLSTLAGPSEQFF. This chain links TRBV27 with TRBJ2-1, with 8 bases lining up with TRBD2. This CDR3 contains 16 residues. The germline CDR1 and CDR2 sequences are MNHEY and SMNVEV (reference sequence). J was trimmed by 9 bases and V by 0 bases; bases with no gene match: 10.

This clonotype was seen only a few times. The chain is built from TRBV28 and TRBJ1-4; TRBD1 agrees at 9 bases. With V trimmed by 5 bases and J by 7 bases, 17 bases remained unmatched. This CDR3 region has 18 residues. The V gene's germline CDR1 is MDHEN and CDR2 SYDVKM. The CDR3 sequence: CASSQHRDREGKGEKLFF. The CDR3, as DNA: TGTGCCAGCAGTCAGCATCGGGACAGGGAAGGAAAAGGTGAAAAACTGTTTTTT.

This clonotype came up many times. V usage is TRBV29-1 and J usage is TRBJ1-2; 7 bases align to TRBD1. The germline gives CDR1 SQVTM, CDR2 ANQGSEA. The CDR3 is made up of 13 amino acids. Trimming cost V 7 bases and J 0 bases; bases outside gene matches: 5. CDR3: CSAATGSNYGYTF. CDR3 DNA sequence: TGCAGCGCTGCGACAGGGTCTAACTATGGCTACACCTTC.

V usage is TRBV7-9 and J usage is TRBJ2-1, with D tentatively TRBD1 (5 bases). CDR3 size: 16 residues. V was trimmed by 3 bases and J by 2 bases, leaving 14 bases between them. The germline V gene has CDR1 SEHNR and CDR2 FQNEAQ (reference sequence). CDR3 amino acids: CASSFARQGPYNEQFF. CDR3 sequence (DNA): TGTGCCAGCAGCTTCGCCCGCCAGGGCCCCTACAATGAGCAGTTCTTC.

This clonotype came up a few times. This chain connects TRBV5-6 to TRBJ2-1; D gene unclear. The CDR3 length is 13 residues. The germline V gene has CDR1 SGHDT and CDR2 YYEEEE. Deletions cut 4 bases from V and 9 bases from J, with 14 bases between. CDR3 sequence reads: CASSQDRVGEQFF. The CDR3 DNA sequence: TGTGCCAGCAGCCAGGATAGGGTCGGTGAGCAGTTCTTC.

The V call is TRBV5-1, the J call TRBJ1-1; possible D gene TRBD1, 6 bases. The germline V gene encodes CDR1 SGHRS and CDR2 YFSETQ. With 2 bases removed from V and 6 bases from J, the gap between germline ends came to 14 bases. This CDR3 comprises 14 residues. The CDR3 DNA sequence: TGCGCCAGCAGCTTCAAACAGGGAGGGTCTGAAGCTTTCTTT. This gives the protein CASSFKQGGSEAFF. Variable domain in full (rest from reference TRBV5-1 and TRBJ1-1): KAGVTQTPRYLIKTRGQQVTLSCSPISGHRSVSWYQQTPGQGLQFLFEYFSETQRNKGNFPGRFSGRQFSNSRSEMNVSTLELGDSALYLCASSFKQGGSEAFFGQGTRLTVV.